This paragraph covers one T cell receptor (beta chain) sequence. The CDR3 length is 16 residues. Deletions cut 0 bases from V and 4 bases from J, with 12 bases between. Germline V lookup: CDR1 ENHRY, CDR2 SYGVKD. Every subset had its genomic DNA shared out evenly among several immunoSEQ plates. Profiled with immunoSEQ multiplex PCR; TCRdb holds only in-frame clones, not every one. The table records under 750,000 clones, roughly 72% of them present only once. The entry originates in a study of shared clonotypes between healthy human individuals. Adult donors, all healthy and HIV-negative, had no recent acute infections or vaccinations.

The chain links TRBV10-3 to TRBJ1-4; D is uncertain. This receptor was obtained from a woman aged 25 to 39 in good health. Input material: memory CD4+ T cells sorted from blood. Sample subset: CD45RA-negative fraction. The DNA for the CDR3 is TGTGCCATCAGTGAGTCGACAATTGCAAATAATGAAAAACTGTTTTTT. It encodes CAISESTIANNEKLFF.